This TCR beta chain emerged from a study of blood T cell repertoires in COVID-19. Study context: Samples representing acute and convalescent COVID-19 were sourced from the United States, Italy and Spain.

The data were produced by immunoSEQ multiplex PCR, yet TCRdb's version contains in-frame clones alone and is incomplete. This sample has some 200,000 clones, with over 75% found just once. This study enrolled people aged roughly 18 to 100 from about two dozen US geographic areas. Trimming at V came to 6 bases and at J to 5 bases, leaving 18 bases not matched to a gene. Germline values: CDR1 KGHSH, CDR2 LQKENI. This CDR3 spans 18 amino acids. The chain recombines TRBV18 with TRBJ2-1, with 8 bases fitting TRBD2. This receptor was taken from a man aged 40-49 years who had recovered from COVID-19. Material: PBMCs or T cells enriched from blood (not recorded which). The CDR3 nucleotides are TGTGCCAGCTCTAAAGGGAGCGGGAGTTTACGTCTCCACAATGAGCAGTTCTTC. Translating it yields CASSKGSGSLRLHNEQFF.